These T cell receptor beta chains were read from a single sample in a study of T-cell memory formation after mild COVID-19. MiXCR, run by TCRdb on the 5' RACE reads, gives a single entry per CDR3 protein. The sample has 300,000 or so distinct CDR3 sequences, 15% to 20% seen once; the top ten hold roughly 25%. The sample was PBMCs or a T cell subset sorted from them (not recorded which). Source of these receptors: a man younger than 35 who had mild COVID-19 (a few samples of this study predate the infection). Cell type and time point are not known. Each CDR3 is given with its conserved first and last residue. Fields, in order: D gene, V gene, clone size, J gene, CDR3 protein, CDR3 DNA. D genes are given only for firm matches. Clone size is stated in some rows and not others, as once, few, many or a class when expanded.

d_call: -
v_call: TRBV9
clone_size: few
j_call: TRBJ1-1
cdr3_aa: CASSVGRGGMNTEAFF
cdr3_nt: TGTGCCAGCAGCGTGGGCAGGGGAGGGATGAACACTGAAGCTTTCTTT

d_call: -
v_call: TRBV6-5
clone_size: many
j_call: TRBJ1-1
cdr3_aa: CASSQQGGTEAFF
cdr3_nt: TGTGCCAGCAGCCAACAGGGTGGAACTGAAGCTTTCTTT

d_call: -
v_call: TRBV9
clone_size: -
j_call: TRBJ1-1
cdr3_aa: CASSVAQAMNTEAFF
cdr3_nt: TGTGCCAGCAGCGTAGCCCAGGCCATGAACACTGAAGCTTTCTTT

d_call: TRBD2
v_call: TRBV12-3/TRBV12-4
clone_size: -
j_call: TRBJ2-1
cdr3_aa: CASSSGTSGGAPEQFF
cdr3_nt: TGTGCCAGCAGTTCAGGGACTAGCGGGGGGGCCCCTGAGCAGTTCTTC

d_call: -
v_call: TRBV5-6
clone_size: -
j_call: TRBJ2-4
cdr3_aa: CASSLAYSNIQYF
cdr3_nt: TGTGCCAGCAGCTTGGCATATTCAAACATTCAGTACTTC

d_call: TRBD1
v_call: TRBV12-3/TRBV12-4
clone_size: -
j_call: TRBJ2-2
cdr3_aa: CASSWQTGTAGELFF
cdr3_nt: TGTGCCAGCAGCTGGCAAACAGGGACAGCCGGGGAGCTGTTTTTT

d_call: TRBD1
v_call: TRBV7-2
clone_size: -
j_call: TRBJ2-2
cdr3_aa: CASSSGTGGFTGELFF
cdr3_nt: TGTGCCAGCAGTTCCGGGACAGGTGGTTTCACCGGGGAGCTGTTTTTT

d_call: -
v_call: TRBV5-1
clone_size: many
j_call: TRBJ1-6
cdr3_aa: CASTPNPGNSPLHF
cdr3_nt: TGCGCCAGCACCCCGAACCCAGGGAATTCACCCCTCCACTTT

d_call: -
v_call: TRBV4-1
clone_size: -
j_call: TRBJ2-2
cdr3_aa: CASKAVGDTGELFF
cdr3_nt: TGCGCCAGCAAGGCAGTCGGCGACACCGGGGAGCTGTTTTTT

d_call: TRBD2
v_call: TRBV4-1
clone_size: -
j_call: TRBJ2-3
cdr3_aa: CASSQGTARALREGRDTQYF
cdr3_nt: TGCGCCAGCAGCCAAGGAACGGCCCGGGCTCTCCGGGAGGGCAGGGATACGCAGTATTTT

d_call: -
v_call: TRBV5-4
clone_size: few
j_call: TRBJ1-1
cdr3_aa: CASSQVYVGTEAFF
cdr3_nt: TGTGCCAGCAGCCAAGTCTACGTAGGGACTGAAGCTTTCTTT

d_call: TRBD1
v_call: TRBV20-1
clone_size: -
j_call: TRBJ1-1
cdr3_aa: CSARVQGGSTEAFF
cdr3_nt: TGCAGTGCTAGAGTACAGGGGGGGAGCACTGAAGCTTTCTTT

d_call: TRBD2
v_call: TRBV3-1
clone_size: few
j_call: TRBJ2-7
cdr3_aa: CASTPREGKEQYF
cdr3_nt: TGTGCCAGCACCCCACGGGAGGGCAAGGAGCAGTACTTC

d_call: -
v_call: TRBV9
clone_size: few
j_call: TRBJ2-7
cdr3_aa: CASSLGWGEQYF
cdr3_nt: TGTGCCAGCAGCCTAGGGTGGGGCGAGCAGTACTTC

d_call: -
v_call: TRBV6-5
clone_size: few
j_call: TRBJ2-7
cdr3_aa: CASSYNPLDEQYF
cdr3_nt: TGTGCCAGCAGTTACAATCCGCTAGACGAGCAGTACTTC

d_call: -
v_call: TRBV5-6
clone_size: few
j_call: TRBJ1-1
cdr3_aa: CASSLVGSSISEAFF
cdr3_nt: TGTGCCAGCAGCTTGGTGGGTTCCAGTATATCTGAAGCTTTCTTT

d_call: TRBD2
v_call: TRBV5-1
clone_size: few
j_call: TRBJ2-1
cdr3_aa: CASSLVLAGGEQFF
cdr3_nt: TGCGCCAGCAGCTTGGTACTAGCGGGGGGTGAGCAGTTCTTC

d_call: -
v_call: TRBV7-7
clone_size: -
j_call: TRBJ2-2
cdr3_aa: CASSPIGGELFF
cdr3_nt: TGTGCCAGCAGCCCCATTGGAGGGGAGCTGTTTTTT

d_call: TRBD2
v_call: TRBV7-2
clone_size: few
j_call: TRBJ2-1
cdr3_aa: CASSSPRGGGTSRDEQFF
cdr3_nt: TGTGCCAGCAGCTCCCCAAGGGGCGGGGGAACTTCGAGGGATGAGCAGTTCTTC

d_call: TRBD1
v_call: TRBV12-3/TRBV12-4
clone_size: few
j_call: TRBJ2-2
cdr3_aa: CASSLGQGYTGELFF
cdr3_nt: TGTGCCAGCAGTTTGGGACAGGGGTACACCGGGGAGCTGTTTTTT

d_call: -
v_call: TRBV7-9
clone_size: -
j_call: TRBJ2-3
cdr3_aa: CASSSTWAGQADTDTQYF
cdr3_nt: TGTGCCAGCAGCTCGACCTGGGCAGGCCAGGCCGATACAGATACGCAGTATTTT

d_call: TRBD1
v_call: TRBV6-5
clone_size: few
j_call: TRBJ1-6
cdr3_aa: CATRTGRGDDSPLHF
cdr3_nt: TGTGCCACCAGGACAGGGCGCGGAGATGATTCACCCCTCCACTTT

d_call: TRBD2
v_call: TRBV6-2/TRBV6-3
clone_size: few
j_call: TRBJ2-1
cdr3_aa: CATLASGVSNEQFF
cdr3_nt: TGTGCCACCTTAGCTAGCGGGGTAAGCAATGAGCAGTTCTTC

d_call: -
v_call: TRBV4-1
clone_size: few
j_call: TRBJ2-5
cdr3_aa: CASSQPTSRGETQYF
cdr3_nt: TGCGCCAGCAGCCAACCGACTTCCCGGGGAGAGACCCAGTACTTC

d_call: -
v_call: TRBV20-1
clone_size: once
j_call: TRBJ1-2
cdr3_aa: CSARIGGAYGYTF
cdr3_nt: TGCAGTGCTAGGATCGGGGGCGCCTATGGCTACACCTTC

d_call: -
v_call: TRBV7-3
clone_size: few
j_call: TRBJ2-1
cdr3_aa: CASSPLGGGYNEQFF
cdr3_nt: TGTGCCAGCAGCCCTCTGGGAGGGGGCTACAATGAGCAGTTCTTC

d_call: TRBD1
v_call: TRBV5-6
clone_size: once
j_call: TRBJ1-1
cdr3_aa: CASRIGTARYEAFF
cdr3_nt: TGTGCCAGCAGAATAGGGACAGCCAGATATGAAGCTTTCTTT

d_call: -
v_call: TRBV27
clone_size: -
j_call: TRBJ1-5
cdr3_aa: CASSPMRQGPPQHF
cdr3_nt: TGTGCCAGCAGTCCAATGCGTCAGGGGCCGCCCCAGCATTTT

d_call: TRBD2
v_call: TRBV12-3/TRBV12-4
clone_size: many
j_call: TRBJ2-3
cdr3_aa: CASSPGTSGDTQYF
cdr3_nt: TGTGCCAGCAGCCCAGGCACTAGCGGGGATACGCAGTATTTT

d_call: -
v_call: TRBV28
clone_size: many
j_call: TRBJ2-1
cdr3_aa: CASTSAGLQSSYNEQFF
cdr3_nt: TGTGCCAGCACATCTGCGGGGCTCCAGAGCTCCTACAATGAGCAGTTCTTC

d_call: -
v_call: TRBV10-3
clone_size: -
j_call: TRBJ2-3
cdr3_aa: CAHTGELRDTQYF
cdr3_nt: TGTGCCCACACGGGGGAGCTTAGAGATACGCAGTATTTT

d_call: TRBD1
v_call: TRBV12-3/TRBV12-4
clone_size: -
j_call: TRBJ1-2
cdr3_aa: CASSRDREGYTF
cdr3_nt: TGTGCCAGCAGCCGCGACAGGGAAGGCTACACCTTC

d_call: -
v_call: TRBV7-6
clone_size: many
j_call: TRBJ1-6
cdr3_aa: CASSYKGSDSPLHF
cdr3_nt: TGTGCCAGCAGCTACAAGGGCTCGGATTCGCCCCTCCACTTT

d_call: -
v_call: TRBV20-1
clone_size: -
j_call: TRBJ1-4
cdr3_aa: CSALQVLNSGKLFF
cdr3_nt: TGCAGTGCGTTGCAGGTTCTTAACAGTGGAAAACTGTTTTTT

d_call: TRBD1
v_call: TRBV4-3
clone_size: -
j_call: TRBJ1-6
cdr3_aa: CASSQPQGGSYNSPLHF
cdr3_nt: TGCGCCAGCAGCCAACCTCAGGGGGGATCCTATAATTCACCACTCCACTTT

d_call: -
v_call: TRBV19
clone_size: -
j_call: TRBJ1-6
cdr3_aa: CASSMLVGRNSPLHF
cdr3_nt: TGTGCCAGTAGTATGTTGGTTGGCAGAAATTCACCCCTCCACTTT

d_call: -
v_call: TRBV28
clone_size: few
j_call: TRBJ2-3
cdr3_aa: CASSLVRGSGTDTQYF
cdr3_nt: TGTGCCAGCAGTTTAGTTCGAGGGTCTGGCACAGATACGCAGTATTTT

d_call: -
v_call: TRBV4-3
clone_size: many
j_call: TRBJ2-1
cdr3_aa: CASSLLDSEGPNEQFF
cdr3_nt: TGCGCCAGCAGCCTCTTAGACAGCGAGGGTCCCAATGAGCAGTTCTTC

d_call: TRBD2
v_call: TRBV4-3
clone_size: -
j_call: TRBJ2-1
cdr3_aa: CASSSLAGGGLYNEQFF
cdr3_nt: TGCGCCAGCAGCTCTCTAGCGGGGGGAGGACTATACAATGAGCAGTTCTTC

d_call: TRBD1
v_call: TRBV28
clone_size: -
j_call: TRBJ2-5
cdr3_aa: CASSLGQILETQYF
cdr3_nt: TGTGCCAGCAGTTTGGGACAGATACTCGAGACCCAGTACTTC

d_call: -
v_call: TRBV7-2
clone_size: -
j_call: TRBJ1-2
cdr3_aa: CAFMWGQGEGYTF
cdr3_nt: TGTGCCTTCATGTGGGGGCAGGGTGAGGGCTACACCTTC

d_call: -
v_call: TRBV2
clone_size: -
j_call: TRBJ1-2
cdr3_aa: CASRAVGPNYGYTF
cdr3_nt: TGTGCCAGCAGGGCCGTGGGTCCTAACTATGGCTACACCTTC

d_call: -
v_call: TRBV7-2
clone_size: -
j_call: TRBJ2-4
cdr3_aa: CASSAQVGGGAKNIQYF
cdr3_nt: TGTGCCAGCAGCGCCCAAGTAGGGGGAGGAGCCAAAAACATTCAGTACTTC

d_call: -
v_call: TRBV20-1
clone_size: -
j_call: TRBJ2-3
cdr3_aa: CSARDMGADTQYF
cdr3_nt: TGCAGTGCTAGAGATATGGGGGCAGATACGCAGTATTTT

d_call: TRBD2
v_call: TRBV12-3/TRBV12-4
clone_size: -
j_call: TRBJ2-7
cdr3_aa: CASSWGGGAHGNEQYF
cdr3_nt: TGTGCCAGCAGTTGGGGCGGGGGGGCTCACGGCAACGAGCAGTACTTC

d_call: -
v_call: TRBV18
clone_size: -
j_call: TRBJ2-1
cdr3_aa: CASSPRLGEQFF
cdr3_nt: TGTGCCAGCTCACCAAGGCTGGGTGAGCAGTTCTTC

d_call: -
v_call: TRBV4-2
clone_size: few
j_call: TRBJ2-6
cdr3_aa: CASSQDGRAVSGANVLTF
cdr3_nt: TGTGCCAGCAGCCAAGATGGCAGGGCCGTCTCTGGGGCCAACGTCCTGACTTTC

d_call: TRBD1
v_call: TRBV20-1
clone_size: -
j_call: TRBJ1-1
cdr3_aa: CSARAGQGAEAFF
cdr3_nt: TGCAGTGCTAGAGCCGGACAGGGCGCTGAAGCTTTCTTT

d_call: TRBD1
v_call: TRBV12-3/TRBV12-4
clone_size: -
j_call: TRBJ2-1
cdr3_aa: CASSPRTGNYNEQFF
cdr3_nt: TGTGCCAGCAGTCCCCGGACAGGAAATTACAATGAGCAGTTCTTC

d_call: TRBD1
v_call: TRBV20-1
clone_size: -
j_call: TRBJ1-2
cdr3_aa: CSATRDRGREEGYTF
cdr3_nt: TGCAGTGCTACCCGGGACAGGGGGCGGGAGGAAGGCTACACCTTC

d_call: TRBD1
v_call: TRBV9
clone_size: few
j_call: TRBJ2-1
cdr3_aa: CASSVAGDRVYNEQFF
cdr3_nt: TGTGCCAGCAGCGTAGCTGGGGACAGGGTCTACAATGAGCAGTTCTTC

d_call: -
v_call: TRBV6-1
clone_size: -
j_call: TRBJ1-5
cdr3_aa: CASNRDDNQPQHF
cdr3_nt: TGTGCCAGCAATCGAGACGACAATCAGCCCCAGCATTTT

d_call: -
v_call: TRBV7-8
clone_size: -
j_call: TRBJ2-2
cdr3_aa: CASTLLGLINTGELFF
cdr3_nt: TGTGCCAGCACGCTCCTAGGACTGATTAACACCGGGGAGCTGTTTTTT

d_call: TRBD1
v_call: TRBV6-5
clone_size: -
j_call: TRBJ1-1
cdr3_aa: CASSYDRGNTEAFF
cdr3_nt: TGTGCCAGCAGTTACGACAGGGGGAACACTGAAGCTTTCTTT

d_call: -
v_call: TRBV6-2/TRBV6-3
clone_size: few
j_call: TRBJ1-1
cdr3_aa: CASSTPDRNTEAFF
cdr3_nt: TGTGCCAGCAGTACACCGGACAGGAACACTGAAGCTTTCTTT

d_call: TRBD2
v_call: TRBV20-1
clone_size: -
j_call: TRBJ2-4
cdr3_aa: CSARRLAAEAKNIQYF
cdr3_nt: TGCAGTGCTAGAAGGCTAGCGGCCGAAGCCAAAAACATTCAGTACTTC

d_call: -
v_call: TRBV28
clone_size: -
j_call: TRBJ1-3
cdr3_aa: CASSTHRAGNTIYF
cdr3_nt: TGTGCCAGCAGCACCCACAGAGCAGGAAACACCATATATTTT